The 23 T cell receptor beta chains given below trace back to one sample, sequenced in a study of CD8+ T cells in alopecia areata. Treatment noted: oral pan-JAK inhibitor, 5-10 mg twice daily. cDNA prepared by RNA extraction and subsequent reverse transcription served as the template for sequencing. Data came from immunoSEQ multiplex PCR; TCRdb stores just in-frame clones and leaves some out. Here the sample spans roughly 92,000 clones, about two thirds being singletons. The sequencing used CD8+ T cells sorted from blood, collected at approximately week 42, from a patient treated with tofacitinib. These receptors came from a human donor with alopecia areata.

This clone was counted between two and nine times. The CDR3 spells CSVEEQGPQDGYTF. The CDR3 nucleotides read TGCAGCGTTGAAGAGCAGGGACCTCAGGACGGCTACACCTTC. The rearrangement uses TRBV29-1 and TRBJ1-2; weak D call: TRBD1 (5 bases). The CDR3 spans 14 residues. Germline-derived CDR1 and CDR2 are SQVTM and ANQGSEA. With 0 bases removed from V and 8 bases from J, the gap between germline ends came to 16 bases.

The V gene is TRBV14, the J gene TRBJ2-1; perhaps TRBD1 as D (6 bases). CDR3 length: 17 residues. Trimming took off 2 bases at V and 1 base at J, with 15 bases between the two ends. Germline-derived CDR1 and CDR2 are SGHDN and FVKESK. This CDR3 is CASSQFFRGPSYNEQFF. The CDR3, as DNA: TGTGCCAGCAGCCAATTTTTCAGGGGCCCATCCTACAATGAGCAGTTCTTC.

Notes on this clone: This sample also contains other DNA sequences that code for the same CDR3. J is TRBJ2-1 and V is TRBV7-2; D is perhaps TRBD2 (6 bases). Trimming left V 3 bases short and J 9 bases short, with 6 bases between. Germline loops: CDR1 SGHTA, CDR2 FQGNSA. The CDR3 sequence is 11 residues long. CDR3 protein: CASSLGGEQFF. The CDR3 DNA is TGTGCCAGCAGCTTGGGAGGTGAGCAGTTCTTC.

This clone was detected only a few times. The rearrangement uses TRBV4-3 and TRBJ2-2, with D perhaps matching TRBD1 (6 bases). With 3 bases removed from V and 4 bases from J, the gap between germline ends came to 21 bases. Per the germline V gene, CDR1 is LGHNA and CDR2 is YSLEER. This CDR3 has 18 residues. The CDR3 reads CASSHLNHGQSSTGELFF. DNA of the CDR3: TGCGCCAGCAGCCACCTTAACCACGGACAGTCATCCACCGGGGAGCTGTTTTTT.

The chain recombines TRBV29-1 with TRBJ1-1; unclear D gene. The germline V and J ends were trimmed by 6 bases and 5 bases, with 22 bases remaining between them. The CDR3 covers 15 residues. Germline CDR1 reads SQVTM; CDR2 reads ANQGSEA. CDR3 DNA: TGCAGCGTGGCCCAGATTGGACCCATGGTTACTGAAGCTTTCTTT. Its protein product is CSVAQIGPMVTEAFF.

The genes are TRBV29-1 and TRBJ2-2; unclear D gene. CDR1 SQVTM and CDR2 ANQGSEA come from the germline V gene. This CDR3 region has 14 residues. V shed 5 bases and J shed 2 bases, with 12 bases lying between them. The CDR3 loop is CSVLGPSNTGELFF. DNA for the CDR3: TGCAGCGTTCTCGGCCCGTCCAACACCGGGGAGCTGTTTTTT.

The CDR3 protein is CASSLGTGTGGSYEQYF. CDR3 nucleotides: TGTGCCAGCAGCTTAGGGACCGGGACAGGTGGCTCCTACGAGCAGTACTTC. J is TRBJ2-7 and V is TRBV7-9; 8 bases are shared with TRBD1. There are 17 residues in the CDR3. Germline CDR1 SEHNR, CDR2 FQNEAQ (reference sequence). J lost 0 bases, V lost 1 base, and 8 bases had no gene match.

Here the CDR3 reads CATSNTIVNGVDIQYF. As DNA, the CDR3 is TGTGCCACCAGCAACACCATCGTTAACGGGGTTGACATTCAGTACTTC. The J gene is TRBJ2-4, the V gene TRBV15; TRBD2 might be the D (5 bases). V dropped 4 bases and J dropped 8 bases, with 21 bases sitting between them. CDR1 and CDR2 (germline): LNHNV, YYDKDF (reference sequence). CDR3 length: 16 residues.

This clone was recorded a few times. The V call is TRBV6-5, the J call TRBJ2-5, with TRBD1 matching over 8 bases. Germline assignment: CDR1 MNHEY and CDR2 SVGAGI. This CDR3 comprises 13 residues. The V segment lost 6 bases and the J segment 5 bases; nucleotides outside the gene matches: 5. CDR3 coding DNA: TGTGCCAGCAGGCAGGGGGCTCAGGAGACCCAGTACTTC. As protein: CASRQGAQETQYF.

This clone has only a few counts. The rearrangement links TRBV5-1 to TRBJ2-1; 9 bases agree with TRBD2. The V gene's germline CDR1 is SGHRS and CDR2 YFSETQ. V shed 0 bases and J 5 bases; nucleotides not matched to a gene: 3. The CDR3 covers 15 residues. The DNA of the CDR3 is TGCGCCAGCAGCTTGGAGCGGGGGGCCCACAATGAGCAGTTCTTC. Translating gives CASSLERGAHNEQFF.

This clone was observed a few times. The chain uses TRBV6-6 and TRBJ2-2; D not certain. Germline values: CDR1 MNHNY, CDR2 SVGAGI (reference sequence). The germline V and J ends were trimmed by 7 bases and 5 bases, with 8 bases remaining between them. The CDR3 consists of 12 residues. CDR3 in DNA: TGTGCCAGCACCCCTGTAACCGGGGAGCTGTTTTTT. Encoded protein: CASTPVTGELFF.

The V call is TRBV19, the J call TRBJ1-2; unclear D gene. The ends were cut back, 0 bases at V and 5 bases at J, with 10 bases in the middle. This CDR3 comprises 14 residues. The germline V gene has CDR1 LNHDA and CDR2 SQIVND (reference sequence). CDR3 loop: CASSIDLEAYGYTF. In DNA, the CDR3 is TGTGCCAGTAGTATAGATCTGGAGGCTTATGGCTACACCTTC.

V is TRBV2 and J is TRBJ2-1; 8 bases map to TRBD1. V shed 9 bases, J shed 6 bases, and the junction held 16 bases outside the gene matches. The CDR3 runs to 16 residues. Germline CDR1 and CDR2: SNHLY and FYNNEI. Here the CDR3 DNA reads TGTGCCAGTTTCCTTTCCGGGACAGGAGATACCAATGAGCAGTTCTTC. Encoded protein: CASFLSGTGDTNEQFF.

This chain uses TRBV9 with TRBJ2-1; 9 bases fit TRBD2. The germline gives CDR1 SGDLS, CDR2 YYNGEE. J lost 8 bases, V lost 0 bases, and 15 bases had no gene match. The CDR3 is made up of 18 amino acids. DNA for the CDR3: TGTGCCAGCAGCGTAGGGAATAGCGGGGGTGTAATTCGGTATGAGCAGTTCTTC. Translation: CASSVGNSGGVIRYEQFF. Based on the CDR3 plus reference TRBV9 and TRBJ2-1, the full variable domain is DSGVTQTPKHLITATGQRVTLRCSPRSGDLSVYWYQQSLDQGLQFLIQYYNGEERAKGNILERFSAQQFPDLHSELNLSSLELGDSALYFCASSVGNSGGVIRYEQFFGPGTRLTVL.

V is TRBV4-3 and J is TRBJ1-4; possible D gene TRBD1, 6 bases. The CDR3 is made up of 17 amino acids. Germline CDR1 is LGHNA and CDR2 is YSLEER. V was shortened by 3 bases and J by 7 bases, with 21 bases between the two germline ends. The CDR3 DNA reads TGCGCCAGCAGCCACCTACTGTTGTGGGAAGGGGGTGAAAAACTGTTTTTT. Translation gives CASSHLLLWEGGEKLFF.

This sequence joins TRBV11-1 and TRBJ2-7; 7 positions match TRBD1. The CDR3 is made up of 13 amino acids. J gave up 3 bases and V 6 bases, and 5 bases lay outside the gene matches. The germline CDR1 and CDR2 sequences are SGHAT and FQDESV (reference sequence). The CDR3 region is CASSSGQVYEQYF. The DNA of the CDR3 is TGTGCCAGCAGTTCAGGACAGGTCTACGAGCAGTACTTC. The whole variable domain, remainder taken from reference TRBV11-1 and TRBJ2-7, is EAEVAQSPRYKITEKSQAVAFWCDPISGHATLYWYRQILGQGPELLVQFQDESVVDDSQLPKDRFSAERLKGVDSTLKIQPAELGDSAMYLCASSSGQVYEQYFGPGTRLTVT.

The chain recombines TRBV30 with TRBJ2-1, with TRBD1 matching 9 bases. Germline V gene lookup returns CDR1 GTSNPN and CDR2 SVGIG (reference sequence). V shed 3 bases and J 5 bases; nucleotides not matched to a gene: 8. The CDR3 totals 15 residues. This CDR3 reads CAWRPTGGRHNEQFF. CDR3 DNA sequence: TGTGCCTGGAGACCCACAGGGGGCCGACACAATGAGCAGTTCTTC.

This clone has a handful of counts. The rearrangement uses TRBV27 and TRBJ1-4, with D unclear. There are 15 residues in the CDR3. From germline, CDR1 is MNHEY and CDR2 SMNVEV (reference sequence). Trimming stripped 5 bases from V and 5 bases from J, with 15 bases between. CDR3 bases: TGTGCCAGCAGTGTCGTTGGGTTCAAGAATGAAAAACTGTTTTTT. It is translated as CASSVVGFKNEKLFF.

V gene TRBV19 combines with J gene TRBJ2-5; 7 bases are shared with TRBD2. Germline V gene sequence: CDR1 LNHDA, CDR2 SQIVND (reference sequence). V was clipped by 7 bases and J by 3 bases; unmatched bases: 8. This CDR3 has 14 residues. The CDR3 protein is CASKARSGEETQYF. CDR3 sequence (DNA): TGTGCCAGTAAGGCGCGCAGCGGGGAAGAGACCCAGTACTTC.

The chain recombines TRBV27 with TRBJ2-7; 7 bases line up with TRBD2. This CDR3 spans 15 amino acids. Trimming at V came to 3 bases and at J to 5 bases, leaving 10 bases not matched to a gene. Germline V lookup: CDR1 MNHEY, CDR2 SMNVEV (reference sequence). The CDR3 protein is CASSLRAGQRDEQYF. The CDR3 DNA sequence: TGTGCCAGCAGTTTGAGAGCGGGGCAACGCGACGAGCAGTACTTC.

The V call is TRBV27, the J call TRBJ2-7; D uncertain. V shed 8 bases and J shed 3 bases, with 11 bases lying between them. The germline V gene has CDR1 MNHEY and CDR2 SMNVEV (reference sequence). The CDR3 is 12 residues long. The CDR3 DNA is TGTGCCAGCGCTCGGTTAGGCTACGAGCAGTACTTC. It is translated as CASARLGYEQYF.

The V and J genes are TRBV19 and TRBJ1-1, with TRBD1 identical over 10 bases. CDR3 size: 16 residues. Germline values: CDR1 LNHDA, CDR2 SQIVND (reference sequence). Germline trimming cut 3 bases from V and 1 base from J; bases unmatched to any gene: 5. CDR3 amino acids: CASSIRDRGPNTEAFF. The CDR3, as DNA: TGTGCCAGTAGTATCCGGGACAGGGGACCGAACACTGAAGCTTTCTTT.

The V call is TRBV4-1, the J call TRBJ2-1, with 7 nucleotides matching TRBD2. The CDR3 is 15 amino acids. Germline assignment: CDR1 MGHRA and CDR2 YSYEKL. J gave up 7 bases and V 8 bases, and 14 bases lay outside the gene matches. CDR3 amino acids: CASEAWGGGLNEQFF. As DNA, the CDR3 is TGCGCCAGCGAAGCTTGGGGGGGAGGATTGAATGAGCAGTTCTTC.